What follows describes a single T cell receptor (beta chain). Study processing details: Reference gene primer amplification in the assay estimated nucleated cell counts. Method: immunoSEQ multiplex PCR; TCRdb's copy keeps in-frame clones and lacks some. That table is the source of V, J and clone size, and D and trimming were worked out from the DNA. The sample has 150,000 or so clones, under 90% seen once. Ages ranged from about 18 to 100 years, with residence in 24 US areas. Researchers sorted participants into cohorts using their self-reported clinical history. The sample comes from a study of blood T cell repertoires in COVID-19. Germline CDR1 LGHDT, CDR2 YNNKEL (reference sequence). This CDR3 contains 17 residues. Trimming stripped 3 bases from V and 8 bases from J, with 20 bases between.

This receptor was identified in a woman aged 45-59 years who had recovered from COVID-19. V is TRBV3-1 (or the pseudogene TRBV3-2) and J is TRBJ1-6, with D tentatively TRBD1 (6 bases). Material: PBMCs or T cells enriched from blood (not recorded which). CDR3 sequence reads: CASSHPQPHAGDSPLHF. Written as DNA, the CDR3 is TGTGCCAGCAGCCACCCCCAACCTCACGCAGGGGATTCACCCCTCCACTTT.